This TCR beta chain is from a study of patients and donors after allogeneic stem cell transplantation. Trimming stripped 6 bases from V and 1 base from J, with 13 bases between. The CDR3 is 15 residues long. Germline V gives CDR1 MNHEY, CDR2 SVGEGT. TCRdb processed the RT-PCR reads anew with MiXCR; each CDR3 protein has one entry. This table has about 110,000 distinct CDR3 sequences, 35% appearing once. The sequenced material came from blood, either unsorted or a sorted T cell fraction (not recorded which). The clonotype originates from a human donor who was either an allogeneic HSCT recipient or a stem cell or donor lymphocyte infusion donor (not recorded which). It is not recorded whose cells these are; they may come from a transplant donor. This sequence joins TRBV6-2 or TRBV6-3 and TRBJ1-5; D is unresolved. Written as DNA, the CDR3 is TGTGCCAGCAGCCGCGACAAGGCGAGCAATCAGCCCCAGCATTTT. Translated: CASSRDKASNQPQHF.